These T cell receptor beta chains were read from a single sample in a study of OX40 agonist ivuxolimab in advanced cancers. Only in-frame clones appear in the TCRdb table, and some are missing; sequencing was by immunoSEQ multiplex PCR. The sample lists about 53,000 clones, about 88% occurring once. The source material was CD4+ or CD8+ T cells sorted from blood, sampled in a trial of the OX40 agonist ivuxolimab. The receptor set was obtained from an adult with an advanced solid tumor such as melanoma, head and neck, liver or kidney cancer. Both conserved end residues are part of each CDR3. The order of the fields is D gene, J gene, V gene, CDR3 length, clone size, CDR3 DNA, CDR3 protein. A D gene is named only where the DNA matches it firmly. Rows give clone size only sometimes, using once, few, many, or a class for an expanded clone.

- | TRBJ2-7 | TRBV25-1 | 12 | - | TGTGCCAGCAGTGAACTCGGCCACGAGCAGTACTTC | CASSELGHEQYF
- | TRBJ1-5 | TRBV7-9 | 13 | - | TGTGCCAGCAGCTTAGGGCAGGATGGGCCCCAGCATTTT | CASSLGQDGPQHF
TRBD2 | TRBJ2-1 | TRBV19 | 17 | - | TGTGCCAGTAGTATAGAACTAGCGGTAAGCTCCTACAATGAGCAGTTCTTC | CASSIELAVSSYNEQFF
- | TRBJ1-3 | TRBV30 | 14 | - | TGTGCCTGGAGTGTAGGTACAGGGCGAGACACCATATATTTT | CAWSVGTGRDTIYF
- | TRBJ1-4 | TRBV18 | 14 | - | TGTGCCAGCTCACCTCAGGGTGCTAGGGAAAAACTGTTTTTT | CASSPQGAREKLFF
- | TRBJ1-5 | TRBV30 | 14 | - | TGTGCCTGGAGTGCCTCCAATAGCAATCAGCCCCAGCATTTT | CAWSASNSNQPQHF
- | TRBJ2-5 | TRBV5-1 | 12 | - | TGCGCCAGCGCGGACGGACAAGAGACCCAGTACTTC | CASADGQETQYF
- | TRBJ1-1 | TRBV27 | 11 | few | TGTGCCAGCAGTTCCCGGGTTGAAGCTTTCTTT | CASSSRVEAFF
- | TRBJ2-7 | TRBV20-1 | 8 | - | TGCAGTGCTAGTCAGGGGTACTTC | CSASQGYF
TRBD1 | TRBJ2-7 | TRBV5-4 | 15 | once | TGTGCCAGCAGCGTGGGAACAGGGGGATCCTACGAGCAGTACTTC | CASSVGTGGSYEQYF